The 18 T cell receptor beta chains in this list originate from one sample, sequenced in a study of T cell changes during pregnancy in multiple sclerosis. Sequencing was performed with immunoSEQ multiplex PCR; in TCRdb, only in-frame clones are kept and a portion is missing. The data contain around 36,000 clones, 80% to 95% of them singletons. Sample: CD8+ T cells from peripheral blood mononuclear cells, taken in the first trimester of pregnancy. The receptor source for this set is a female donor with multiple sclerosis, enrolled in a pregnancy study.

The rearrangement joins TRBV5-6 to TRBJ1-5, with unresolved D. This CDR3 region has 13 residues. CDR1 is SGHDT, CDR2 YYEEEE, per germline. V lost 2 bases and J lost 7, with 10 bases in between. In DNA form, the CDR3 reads TGTGCCAGCAGCTTAGGAGGGTTGCAGCCCCAGCATTTT. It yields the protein CASSLGGLQPQHF.

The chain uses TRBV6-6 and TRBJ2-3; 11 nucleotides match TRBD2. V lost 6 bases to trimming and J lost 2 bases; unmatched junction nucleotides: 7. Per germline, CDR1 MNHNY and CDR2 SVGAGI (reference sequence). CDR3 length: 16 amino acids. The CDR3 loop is CASSRSLAGVTDTQYF. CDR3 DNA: TGTGCCAGCAGCCGCTCACTAGCGGGGGTCACAGATACGCAGTATTTT.

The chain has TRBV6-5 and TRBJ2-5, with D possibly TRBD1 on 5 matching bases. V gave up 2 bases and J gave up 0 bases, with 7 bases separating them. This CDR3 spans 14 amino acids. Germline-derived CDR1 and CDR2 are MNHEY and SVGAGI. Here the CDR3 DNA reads TGTGCCAGCAGTTACGCAGGGTACCAAGAGACCCAGTACTTC. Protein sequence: CASSYAGYQETQYF.

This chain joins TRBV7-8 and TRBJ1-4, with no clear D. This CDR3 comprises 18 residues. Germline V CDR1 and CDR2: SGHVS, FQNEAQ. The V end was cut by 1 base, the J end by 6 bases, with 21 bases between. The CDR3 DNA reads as TGTGCCAGCAGCTTAGGATCGTTCTGGGAGGGCGCAGATGAAAAACTGTTTTTT. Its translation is CASSLGSFWEGADEKLFF.

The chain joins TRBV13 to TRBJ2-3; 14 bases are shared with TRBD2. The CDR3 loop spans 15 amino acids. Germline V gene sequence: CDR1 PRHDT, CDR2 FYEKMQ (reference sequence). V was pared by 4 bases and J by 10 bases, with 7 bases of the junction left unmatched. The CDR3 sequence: CASSSGLAGGLAQYF. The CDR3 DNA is TGTGCCAGCAGCTCCGGACTAGCGGGGGGTTTAGCGCAGTATTTT.

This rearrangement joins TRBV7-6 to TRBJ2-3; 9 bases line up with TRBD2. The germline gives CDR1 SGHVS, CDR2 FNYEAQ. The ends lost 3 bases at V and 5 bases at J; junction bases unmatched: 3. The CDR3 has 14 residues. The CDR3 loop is CASSLGLAGDTQYF. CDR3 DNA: TGTGCCAGCAGCTTGGGACTAGCTGGAGATACGCAGTATTTT.

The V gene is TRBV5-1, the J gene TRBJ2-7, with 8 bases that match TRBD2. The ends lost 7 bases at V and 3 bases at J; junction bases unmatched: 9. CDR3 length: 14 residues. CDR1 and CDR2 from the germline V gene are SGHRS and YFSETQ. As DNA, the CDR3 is TGCGCCAGCGTGTTGGTAGCGGGGTTCTACGAGCAGTACTTC. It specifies CASVLVAGFYEQYF.

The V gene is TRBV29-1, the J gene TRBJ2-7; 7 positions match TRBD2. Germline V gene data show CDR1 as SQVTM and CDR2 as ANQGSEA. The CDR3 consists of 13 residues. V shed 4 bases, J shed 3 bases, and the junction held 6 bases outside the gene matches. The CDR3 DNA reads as TGCAGCGTTGGCGCGGGGGACCACTACGAGCAGTACTTC. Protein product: CSVGAGDHYEQYF.

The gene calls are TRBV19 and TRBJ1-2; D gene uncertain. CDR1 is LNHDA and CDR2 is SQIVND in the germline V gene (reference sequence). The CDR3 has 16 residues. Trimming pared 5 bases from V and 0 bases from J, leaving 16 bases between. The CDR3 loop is CASSPDGSAPNYGYTF. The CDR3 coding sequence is TGTGCCAGTAGTCCCGACGGGAGCGCACCTAACTATGGCTACACCTTC.

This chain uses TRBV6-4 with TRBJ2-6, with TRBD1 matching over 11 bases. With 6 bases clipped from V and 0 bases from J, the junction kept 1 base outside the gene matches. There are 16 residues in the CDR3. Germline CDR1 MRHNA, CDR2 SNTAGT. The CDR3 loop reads CASSGTGGSGANVLTF. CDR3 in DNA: TGTGCCAGCAGCGGGACAGGGGGCTCTGGGGCCAACGTCCTGACTTTC.

In DNA, the CDR3 is TGTGCCAGCAGTCCTGTTCAGGGTGCTGGGGCCAACGTCCTGACTTTC. This gives the protein CASSPVQGAGANVLTF. V and J are TRBV6-6 and TRBJ2-6; TRBD1 might be the D (5 bases). CDR1 and CDR2 from the germline V gene are MNHNY and SVGAGI (reference sequence). Trimming removed 5 bases at V and 2 bases at J, with 13 bases between. This CDR3 comprises 16 residues.

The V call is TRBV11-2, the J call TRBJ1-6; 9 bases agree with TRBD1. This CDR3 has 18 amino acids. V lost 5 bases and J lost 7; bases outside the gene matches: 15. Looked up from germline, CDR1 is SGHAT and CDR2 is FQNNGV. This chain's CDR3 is CASSQSEDRGVNNSPLHF. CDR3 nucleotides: TGTGCCAGCAGCCAGTCGGAGGACAGGGGAGTAAACAATTCACCCCTCCACTTT.

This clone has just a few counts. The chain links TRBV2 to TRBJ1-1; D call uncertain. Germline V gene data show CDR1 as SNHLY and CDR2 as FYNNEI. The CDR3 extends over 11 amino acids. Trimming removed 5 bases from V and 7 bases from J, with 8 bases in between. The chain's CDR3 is CASSLPGEAFF. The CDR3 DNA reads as TGTGCCAGCAGTCTACCTGGTGAAGCTTTCTTT.

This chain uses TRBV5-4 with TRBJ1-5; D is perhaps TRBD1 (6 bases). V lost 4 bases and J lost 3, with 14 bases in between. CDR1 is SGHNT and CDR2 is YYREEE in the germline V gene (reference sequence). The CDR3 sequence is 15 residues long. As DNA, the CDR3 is TGTGCCAGCAGCAAATCGGGACACCCCAATCAGCCCCAGCATTTT. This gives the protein CASSKSGHPNQPQHF.

The CDR3, as DNA: TGTGCCACCAGCAGTGAGAGTCCGGGGGTGGAGGCTAGGACCGGGGAGCTGTTTTTT. Its protein is CATSSESPGVEARTGELFF. The chain uses TRBV15 and TRBJ2-2, with TRBD2 as a possible D gene (6 bases). Trimming shortened V by 3 bases and J by 5 bases, and 25 bases separated the two germline ends. Germline CDR1 is LNHNV and CDR2 is YYDKDF (reference sequence). CDR3 length: 19 residues.

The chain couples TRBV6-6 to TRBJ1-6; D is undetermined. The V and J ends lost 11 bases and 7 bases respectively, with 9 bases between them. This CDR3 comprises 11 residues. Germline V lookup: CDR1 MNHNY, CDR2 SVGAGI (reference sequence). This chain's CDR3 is CAVHQNSPLHF. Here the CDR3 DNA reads TGTGCCGTACACCAAAATTCACCCCTCCACTTT.

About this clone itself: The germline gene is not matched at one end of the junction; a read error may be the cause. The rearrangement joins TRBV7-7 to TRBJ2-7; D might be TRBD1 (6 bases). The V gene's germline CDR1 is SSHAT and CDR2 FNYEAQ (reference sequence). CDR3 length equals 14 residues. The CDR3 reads CASSATMGHYEQYF. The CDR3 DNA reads TGTGCTAGCAGCGCAACAATGGGACATTACGAGCAGTACTTC.

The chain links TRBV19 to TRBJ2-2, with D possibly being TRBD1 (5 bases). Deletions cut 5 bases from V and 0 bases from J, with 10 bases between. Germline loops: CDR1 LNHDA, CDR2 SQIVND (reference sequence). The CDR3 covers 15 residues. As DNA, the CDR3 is TGTGCCAGTAGTTACCAGGGTACGAACACCGGGGAGCTGTTTTTT. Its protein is CASSYQGTNTGELFF.